The entry below gives a single T cell receptor (beta chain) sequence along with its context. This CDR3 spans 16 amino acids. Germline V gene lookup returns CDR1 MNHEY and CDR2 SVGAGI. After removal of 0 bases from V and 5 bases from J, the junction contained 5 bases not matched to a gene. The data originate from a study of blood T cell repertoires in COVID-19. Study background: Nucleic acid was either cDNA or gDNA, and it came from T cells, B-cell-depleted T cells, or PBMCs.

Original methodology: Amplification with reference gene primers provided the estimates of nucleated cell counts. The table came from immunoSEQ multiplex PCR; TCRdb's copy has only in-frame clones and leaves some out. The V and J calls and clone size come from that table; D and trimming were worked out from the DNA. Among approximately 210,000 clones listed, around four fifths were seen once. It was during active infection that Seattle patients were enrolled and then longitudinally followed. The genes are TRBV6-5 and TRBJ1-1; TRBD1 agrees at 11 bases. Material: peripheral blood. This sequence originates from a woman older than 75 with COVID-19, enrolled during active disease. The CDR3 region has the DNA TGTGCCAGCAGTTACTCGATCGGGACAGGGGGAACTGAAGCTTTCTTT. It is translated as CASSYSIGTGGTEAFF.